A selection of T cell receptor beta chains follows, all from one sample in a study of blood T cells in healthy people across ages. TCRdb re-called the 5' RACE reads with MiXCR, one entry per CDR3 protein. The sample has approximately 1,700,000 distinct CDR3 sequences; about 39% are singletons. The sequencing input was blood. The receptors were gathered from a human donor in good health. Each CDR3 is given with its conserved first and last residue. Each record gives: J gene, clone size, V gene, CDR3 protein. Expanded clones are given a class, and other clones once, few, many or no size at all.

j_call: TRBJ1-2
clone_size: few
v_call: TRBV20-1
cdr3_aa: CSASSQFNYGYTF

j_call: TRBJ2-1
clone_size: few
v_call: TRBV7-9
cdr3_aa: CASSFLDSTQFF

j_call: TRBJ1-2
clone_size: NA
v_call: TRBV7-2
cdr3_aa: CASSLHATSYGYTF

j_call: TRBJ2-5
clone_size: NA
v_call: TRBV20-1
cdr3_aa: CSARDRTGGYLETQYF

j_call: TRBJ2-1
clone_size: few
v_call: TRBV7-3
cdr3_aa: CASGPGWGEDYNEQFF

j_call: TRBJ2-3
clone_size: few
v_call: TRBV7-9
cdr3_aa: CASSRETGTQYF

j_call: TRBJ2-1
clone_size: NA
v_call: TRBV7-6
cdr3_aa: CASSLWARSSYNEQFF

j_call: TRBJ2-3
clone_size: few
v_call: TRBV20-1
cdr3_aa: CSARDPGRPTDTQYF

j_call: TRBJ1-5
clone_size: few
v_call: TRBV2
cdr3_aa: CASRVDSSNQPQHF

j_call: TRBJ2-1
clone_size: few
v_call: TRBV5-1
cdr3_aa: CASSWNPAGDEQFF

j_call: TRBJ2-3
clone_size: NA
v_call: TRBV5-6
cdr3_aa: CAGSLDGSTDTQYF

j_call: TRBJ2-5
clone_size: NA
v_call: TRBV28
cdr3_aa: CASRKTGTSGDQETQYF

j_call: TRBJ2-6
clone_size: NA
v_call: TRBV5-6
cdr3_aa: CASTRPNNVLTF

j_call: TRBJ1-2
clone_size: many
v_call: TRBV6-4
cdr3_aa: CASSDSPDRAYGYTF

j_call: TRBJ2-3
clone_size: few
v_call: TRBV29-1
cdr3_aa: CSVEGREKITDTQYF

j_call: TRBJ1-1
clone_size: few
v_call: TRBV6-5
cdr3_aa: CASSYANLKAAFF

j_call: TRBJ1-1
clone_size: NA
v_call: TRBV4-3
cdr3_aa: CASSQEYMNTEAFF

j_call: TRBJ2-1
clone_size: NA
v_call: TRBV5-5
cdr3_aa: CASSLIGLEEDEQFF

j_call: NA
clone_size: NA
v_call: TRBV29-1
cdr3_aa: CSVEVRTGCEQYF

j_call: TRBJ2-4
clone_size: NA
v_call: TRBV30
cdr3_aa: CAWSLTTGAAKNIQYF

j_call: NA
clone_size: few
v_call: TRBV20-1
cdr3_aa: CSTIGDRAFDEQYF

j_call: TRBJ2-3
clone_size: few
v_call: TRBV11-2
cdr3_aa: CASSLFGGADTQYF

j_call: TRBJ2-1
clone_size: NA
v_call: TRBV24-1
cdr3_aa: CATSDEAYNEQFF

j_call: TRBJ2-5
clone_size: NA
v_call: TRBV20-1
cdr3_aa: CSAPTTQGETQYF

j_call: TRBJ1-5
clone_size: NA
v_call: TRBV10-3
cdr3_aa: CAISAQGGNQPQHF

j_call: TRBJ1-4
clone_size: NA
v_call: TRBV4-1
cdr3_aa: CASSQEWGLNEKLFF

j_call: TRBJ2-1
clone_size: NA
v_call: TRBV28
cdr3_aa: CASSLWVRGQQTHNEQFF

j_call: TRBJ1-2
clone_size: NA
v_call: TRBV28
cdr3_aa: CASFPRRDHYGYTF

j_call: TRBJ1-6
clone_size: NA
v_call: TRBV7-6
cdr3_aa: CASSPGGAATNSPLHF

j_call: TRBJ2-1
clone_size: NA
v_call: TRBV11-1
cdr3_aa: CASSLAGPSTSYNERFF

j_call: TRBJ1-2
clone_size: few
v_call: TRBV4-1
cdr3_aa: CASTGTRNYGYTF

j_call: TRBJ1-4
clone_size: NA
v_call: TRBV20-1
cdr3_aa: CSAREAGGEKLFF

j_call: TRBJ1-1
clone_size: few
v_call: TRBV7-2
cdr3_aa: CASSPRFNTEAFF

j_call: TRBJ2-7
clone_size: few
v_call: TRBV7-9
cdr3_aa: CASSLGLPEQYF

j_call: TRBJ2-7
clone_size: many
v_call: TRBV7-2
cdr3_aa: CASSFSWGGTSYEQYF

j_call: TRBJ2-1
clone_size: NA
v_call: TRBV3-1
cdr3_aa: CASSQGTGVHEQFF

j_call: TRBJ1-1
clone_size: NA
v_call: TRBV5-1
cdr3_aa: CASNLDGSIFDRVSTEAFF

j_call: TRBJ2-3
clone_size: many
v_call: TRBV9
cdr3_aa: CASSISGATDTQYF

j_call: TRBJ1-2
clone_size: NA
v_call: TRBV4-1
cdr3_aa: CASSQAGHSYYGYTF

j_call: TRBJ1-2
clone_size: NA
v_call: TRBV28
cdr3_aa: CASSGPGQGAPGYTF

j_call: TRBJ1-2
clone_size: few
v_call: TRBV7-2
cdr3_aa: CASSLAQQGKGYTF

j_call: TRBJ2-2
clone_size: NA
v_call: TRBV28
cdr3_aa: CASSLVYNTGELFF

j_call: TRBJ2-1
clone_size: once
v_call: TRBV3-1
cdr3_aa: CASSQSSPSGGNEQFF

j_call: TRBJ2-5
clone_size: NA
v_call: TRBV6-6
cdr3_aa: CASSYSTSGGLQETQYF

j_call: TRBJ2-4
clone_size: few
v_call: TRBV7-9
cdr3_aa: CASSSPGLAQQNIQYF

j_call: NA
clone_size: NA
v_call: TRBV6-1
cdr3_aa: CASSERSLVEQYF

j_call: TRBJ2-1
clone_size: NA
v_call: TRBV5-1
cdr3_aa: CASSSGLAAHNEQFF

j_call: TRBJ1-6
clone_size: NA
v_call: TRBV6-1
cdr3_aa: CASTRLTGSPPHF

j_call: TRBJ1-1
clone_size: NA
v_call: TRBV29-1
cdr3_aa: CSVVSPGSEAFF